Sequencing of this T cell receptor beta chain was carried out in a study of glioma-infiltrating T cells. This clonotype was seen many times. TCR alpha and beta CDR3 regions were amplified from RNA using iRepertoire nested multiplex PCR. MiXCR, applied by TCRdb to the multiplex PCR reads, yields one record per CDR3 protein. This sample has fewer than 200,000 distinct CDR3 sequences, with more than 30% found just once. Germline assignment: CDR1 SGHVS and CDR2 FNYEAQ. The CDR3 sequence is 15 residues long. The germline V and J ends were trimmed by 1 base and 1 base, with 10 bases remaining between them. This sequence originates from a human donor with low-grade glioma or glioblastoma, undergoing nonglioma brain surgery, or in good health (not recorded which). What was sequenced was glioma tissue, nonneoplastic brain tissue, or PBMCs (not recorded which). This chain uses TRBV7-6 with TRBJ1-1, with unresolved D. As DNA, the CDR3 is TGTGCCAGCAGCTTAGAGCCCGCCGGGAACACTGAAGCTTTCTTT. Translation gives CASSLEPAGNTEAFF.